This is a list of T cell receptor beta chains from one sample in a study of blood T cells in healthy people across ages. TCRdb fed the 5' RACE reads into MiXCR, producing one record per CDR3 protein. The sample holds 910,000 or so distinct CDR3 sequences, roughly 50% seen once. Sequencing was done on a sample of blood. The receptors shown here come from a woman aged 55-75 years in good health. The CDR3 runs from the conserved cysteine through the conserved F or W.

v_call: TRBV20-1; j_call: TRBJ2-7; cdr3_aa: CSVQAPGTGGIYEQYF
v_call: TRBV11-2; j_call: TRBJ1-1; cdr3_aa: CASSSRGATEAFF
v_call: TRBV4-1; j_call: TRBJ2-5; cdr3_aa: CASSQWALAVGGKETQYF
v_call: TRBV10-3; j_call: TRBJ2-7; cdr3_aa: CAISESGYIYEQYF
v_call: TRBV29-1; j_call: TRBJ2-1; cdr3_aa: CSARGGRPYNEQFF
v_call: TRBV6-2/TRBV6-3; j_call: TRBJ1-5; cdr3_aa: CASSWSRDQPQHF
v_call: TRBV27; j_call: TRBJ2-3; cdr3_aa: CASRPNTDTQYF
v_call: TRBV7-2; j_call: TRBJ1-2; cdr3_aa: CASIPGRQSYGYTF
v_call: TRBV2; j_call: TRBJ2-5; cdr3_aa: CASSSQGIQETQYF
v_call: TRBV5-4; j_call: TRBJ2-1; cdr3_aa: CASSLGGGSPRFEQFF
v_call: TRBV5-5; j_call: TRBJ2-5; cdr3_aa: CASRLALAGASEAQYF
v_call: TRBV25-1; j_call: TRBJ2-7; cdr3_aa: CASSEERGARYEQYF
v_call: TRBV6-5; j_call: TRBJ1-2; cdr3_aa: CASSADRTDGYTF
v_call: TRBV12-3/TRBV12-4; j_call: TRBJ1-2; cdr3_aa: CASRRQGSLDGYTF
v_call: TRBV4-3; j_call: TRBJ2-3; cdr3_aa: CASSQDYSLDTQYF
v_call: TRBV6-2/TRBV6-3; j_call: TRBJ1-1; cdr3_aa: CASAMVNTEAFF
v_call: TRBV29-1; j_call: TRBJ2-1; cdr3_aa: CSVEEHRTSGTHNEQFF
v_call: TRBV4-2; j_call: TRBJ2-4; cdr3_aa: CASSQVWSSKNIQYF
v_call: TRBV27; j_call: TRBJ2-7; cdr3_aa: CASSLCGGQVPYEQYF
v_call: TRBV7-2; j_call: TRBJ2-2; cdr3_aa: CASSLFQGAIGELFF
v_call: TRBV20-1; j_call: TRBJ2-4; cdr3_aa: CSADSGPKNIQYF
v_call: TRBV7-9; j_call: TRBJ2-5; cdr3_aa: CASSVSGQTQYF
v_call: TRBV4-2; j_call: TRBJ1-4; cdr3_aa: CASSLNGQSNEKLFF
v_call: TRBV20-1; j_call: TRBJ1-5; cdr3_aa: CSARRSSGNQPRHF
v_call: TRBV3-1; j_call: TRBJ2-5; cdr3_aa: CASSQTGGARAETQYF
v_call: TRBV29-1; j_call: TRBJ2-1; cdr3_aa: CSGPGLAGHNEQFF
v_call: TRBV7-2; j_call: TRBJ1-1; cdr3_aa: CASSLYGGTAFF
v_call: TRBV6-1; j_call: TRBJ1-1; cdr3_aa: CASSERGVRGNTEAFF
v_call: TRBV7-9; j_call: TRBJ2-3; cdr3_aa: CASSRSEDTQYF
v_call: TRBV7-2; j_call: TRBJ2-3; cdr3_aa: CASSTEYTQYF
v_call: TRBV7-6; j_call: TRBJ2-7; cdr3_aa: CASSLEGNSGYISYEQYF
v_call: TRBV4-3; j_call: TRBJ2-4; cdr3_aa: CASSQDYLAKNIQYF
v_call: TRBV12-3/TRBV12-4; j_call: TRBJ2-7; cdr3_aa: CASRLGHGGVYEQYF